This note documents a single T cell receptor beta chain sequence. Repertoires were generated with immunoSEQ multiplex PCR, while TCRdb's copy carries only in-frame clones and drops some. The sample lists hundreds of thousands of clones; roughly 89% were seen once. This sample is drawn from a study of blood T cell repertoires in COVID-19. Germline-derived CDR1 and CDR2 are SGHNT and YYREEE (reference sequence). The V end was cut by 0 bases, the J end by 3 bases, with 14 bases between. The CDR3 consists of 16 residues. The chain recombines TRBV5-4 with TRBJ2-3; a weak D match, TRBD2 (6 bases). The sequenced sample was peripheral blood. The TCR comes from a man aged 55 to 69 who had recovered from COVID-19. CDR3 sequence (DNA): TGTGCCAGCAGCTTGGCAGGGACTGCGGGGACAGATACGCAGTATTTT. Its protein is CASSLAGTAGTDTQYF. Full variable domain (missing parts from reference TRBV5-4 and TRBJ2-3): ETGVTQSPTHLIKTRGQQVTLRCSSQSGHNTVSWYQQALGQGPQFIFQYYREEENGRGNFPPRFSGLQFPNYSSELNVNALELDDSALYLCASSLAGTAGTDTQYFGPGTRLTVL.